The 7 T cell receptor beta chains in this list originate from one sample, sequenced in a study of shared clonotypes between healthy human individuals. This table comes from immunoSEQ multiplex PCR, and its TCRdb copy is limited to in-frame clones, with some not included. This sample has roughly 500,000 clones, with roughly 80% found just once. Sequenced input: PBMCs. All receptors come from a woman in her forties in good health. Some clones in this sample may be carry-over from other donors' samples.

Turning to this clone: The junction and the germline gene differ at one end; a read error may be behind it. The same CDR3 arises from other DNA sequences in this sample as well. V usage is TRBV30 and J usage is TRBJ1-4, with D perhaps matching TRBD1 (5 bases). Germline V CDR1 and CDR2: GTSNPN, SVGIG (reference sequence). The CDR3 is 14 amino acids. Here the CDR3 DNA reads TGTGCCTGGAATCCAGGGTTGGGTAATGAAAAACTGTTCTTT. The encoded protein is CAWNPGLGNEKLFF.

The chain uses TRBV29-1 and TRBJ1-4; D is perhaps TRBD1 (6 bases). CDR1 is SQVTM and CDR2 is ANQGSEA in the germline V gene. Trimming removed 0 bases from V and 5 bases from J, with 19 bases in between. This CDR3 has 17 residues. DNA of the CDR3: TGCAGCGTTGAAGAACAAAAGGGACACAGAATGAATGAAAAACTGTTTTTT. This codes for CSVEEQKGHRMNEKLFF.

The V gene is TRBV30, the J gene TRBJ1-6; 7 bases fit TRBD1. Per germline, CDR1 GTSNPN and CDR2 SVGIG (reference sequence). Trimming cost V 3 bases and J 4 bases; bases outside gene matches: 6. This CDR3 is 15 amino acids long. The CDR3 reads CAWSNRQGYNSPLHF. The CDR3 DNA reads TGTGCCTGGAGCAACAGACAGGGATATAATTCACCCCTCCACTTT.

The chain has TRBV5-1 and TRBJ1-4; D unclear. The ends were cut back, 0 bases at V and 4 bases at J, with 7 bases in the middle. The CDR3 is 14 amino acids. Germline CDR1 reads SGHRS; CDR2 reads YFSETQ. CDR3: CASSLDSRNEKLFF. For the CDR3, the DNA is TGCGCCAGCAGCTTGGACAGTCGTAATGAAAAACTGTTTTTT.

There are a few counts of this clone. The CDR3 DNA is TGTGCCAGCAGTTGGGGGACAGCTCCGAGTGAAAAACTGTTTTTT. Its translation: CASSWGTAPSEKLFF. The chain uses TRBV28 and TRBJ1-4; 7 bases line up with TRBD1. The CDR3 spans 15 residues. Germline CDR1 and CDR2: MDHEN and SYDVKM. Germline trimming cut 4 bases from V and 7 bases from J; bases unmatched to any gene: 9.

J is TRBJ2-5 and V is TRBV29-1, with TRBD2 matching 10 bases. Trimming removed 3 bases from V and 5 bases from J; junction bases left unmatched: 9. The CDR3 spans 15 residues. Germline lookup yields CDR1 SQVTM and CDR2 ANQGSEA. CDR3 coding DNA: TGCAGCGTTGATTCGCTAGCGGGAGATTCTGAGACCCAGTACTTC. It translates to CSVDSLAGDSETQYF.

The chain employs TRBV7-2 and TRBJ1-3, with 10 bases lining up with TRBD1. Unmatched junction bases numbered 14, after V lost 5 bases and J lost 1 base. This CDR3 is 19 amino acids long. Germline V gene sequence: CDR1 SGHTA, CDR2 FQGNSA. The CDR3 is CASSKRDRGLIASGNTIYF. DNA of the CDR3: TGTGCCAGCAGCAAGCGGGACAGGGGTTTAATTGCATCTGGAAACACCATATATTTT.